This TCR beta chain came from a study of blood T cell repertoires in COVID-19 (TCRdb year 2020). In the study overall: Collaborator samples came from the United States, Italy and Spain and covered acute and convalescent phases of COVID-19. The prospective study material was composed of cDNA or gDNA derived from T cells, B-cell-depleted T cells, or PBMCs. Deeply sampled blood TCRbeta repertoires from subjects exposed to, actively infected with, or recovered from COVID-19 were included in the dataset. The repertoires were made available in a free public database intended to serve as a resource for research on the immune response to SARS-CoV-2. The samples were drawn from two sources: the first 160 participants of the ongoing ImmuneRACE study, and fewer than 1,500 subjects contributed by 6 global collaborators. The sample metadata nearly always contained a de-identified subject ID, COVID-19 status, age in years and sex. Where HLA class I and class II types were available, the types were taken from metadata supplied by the sample provider, not from assay-based typing.

Results the study describes overall, beyond this receptor: Clinical and demographic metadata were provided uncurated, with the amount varying by source and participant.

Per the germline V gene (reference sequence), SEHNR is the CDR1 and FQNEAQ is the CDR2. The CDR3 holds 15 amino acids from the cysteine to the phenylalanine. Only CDR3 DNA remains: 45 bases, in frame from the first base. The trim is 4 bases for V and 4 bases for J, with a gap of 16 bases between the germline ends. Whole blood was collected in K2EDTA tubes by collaborating institutions according to the institutions' own protocols. Collaborator samples were shipped for TCRbeta analysis as frozen whole blood, isolated PBMCs, or DNA extracted from either sample type. TCRbeta CDR3 regions were amplified from genomic DNA by means of the immunoSEQ Assay, a bias-controlled multiplex PCR. The original methods were these. Nucleated cell counts per sample were estimated from amplification of reference gene primers within the assay. To quantify the absolute abundance of each unique TCRbeta CDR3 rearrangement, sequence reads were collapsed and filtered. Productive Simpson clonality was computed per sample as the square root of Simpson's diversity index over productive rearrangements. The source is immuneACCESS, and TCRdb retained only in-frame sequences with V and J called. Part of the clones is not carried over; for the studies checked, unresolved V genes explain less than half of this, and the remainder is unexplained. From that table come the V and J calls and clone size; the DNA was used to work out D and trimming. Recorded for this sample are 250,000 to 300,000 clones; 65% to 90% of them occurred a single time. The ten largest account for approximately 5.1% of the sample.

Concerning this clone itself: The antigen this receptor binds is unknown. Nothing much larger sits one base from this clone, and base qualities are not available.

The TCR comes from a man between 45 and 60 years old with active or convalescent COVID-19. Sequencing was carried out using peripheral blood. The V and J segments used are TRBV7-9 and TRBJ1-1; the D gene is possibly TRBD1, with 6 bases matching. CDR3 protein: CASSSTTGSRTEAFF. The sequenced DNA is TGTGCCAGCAGCTCCACCACAGGGTCGCGCACTGAAGCTTTCTTT. The reference TRBV7-9 and TRBJ1-1 proteins fill in what lies around the CDR3, so the full variable domain reads DTGVSQNPRHKITKRGQNVTFRCDPISEHNRLYWYRQTLGQGPEFLTYFQNEAQLEKSRLLSDRFSAERPKGSFSTLEIQRTEQGDSAMYLCASSSTTGSRTEAFFGQGTRLTVV.